The 30 T cell receptor beta chains below come from one sample, sequenced in a study of blood T cell repertoires in COVID-19. Measured with immunoSEQ multiplex PCR; TCRdb has only the in-frame clones, and not every one. The sample includes 60,000 to 85,000 clones, 75% of them seen just once. The sample taken for sequencing was peripheral blood. The receptors come from a man aged 65 to 79 with acute or convalescent COVID-19.

This sequence joins TRBV12-3 or TRBV12-4 and TRBJ1-1; D perhaps matches TRBD1 (6 bases). The CDR3 spans 13 residues. V lost 3 bases to trimming and J lost 1 base, with 6 bases between them. The CDR3 spells CASSLTGNTEAFF. As DNA, the CDR3 is TGTGCCAGCAGTTTGACAGGGAACACTGAAGCTTTCTTT.

This clone has a count of ten or more. The chain has TRBV2 and TRBJ2-7; a weak D match, TRBD1 (5 bases). Germline V lookup: CDR1 SNHLY, CDR2 FYNNEI. The germline V and J ends were trimmed by 7 bases and 0 bases, with 22 bases remaining between them. The CDR3 is made up of 17 amino acids. In DNA form, the CDR3 reads TGTGCCAGCACTGTGGCAGGGAATACATACGCCTCCTACGAGCAGTACTTC. Protein sequence: CASTVAGNTYASYEQYF.

The chain carries TRBV9 and TRBJ2-7, with TRBD2 as a possible D gene (5 bases). Trimming took off 2 bases at V and 6 bases at J, with 24 bases between the two ends. Germline V gives CDR1 SGDLS, CDR2 YYNGEE. The CDR3 is 17 residues long. This CDR3 is CASSVAPLPRGIGEQYF. The CDR3, as DNA: TGTGCCAGCAGCGTCGCCCCCCTCCCCCGGGGAATCGGCGAGCAGTACTTC.

There are a few counts of this clone. The chain is built from TRBV23-1 and TRBJ2-3; a possible D gene is TRBD2 (5 bases). TRBV23-1 is classed as an ORF, of uncertain function. V was cut by 3 bases and J by 10 bases, with 11 bases left in between. The CDR3 is 12 amino acids. CDR3 loop: CASSHFAGAQYF. The DNA of the CDR3 is TGCGCCAGCAGTCATTTCGCGGGTGCGCAGTATTTT.

The rearrangement links TRBV13 to TRBJ2-2, with D maybe TRBD2 (5 bases). CDR1 is PRHDT and CDR2 is FYEKMQ in the germline V gene (reference sequence). The CDR3 totals 12 residues. Trimming took 7 bases from V and 5 from J, leaving 8 bases between them. DNA for the CDR3: TGTGCCAGCACTACGGGAACCGGGGAGCTGTTTTTT. Translation: CASTTGTGELFF.

The chain carries TRBV4-1 and TRBJ2-1, with 9 bases fitting TRBD2. The CDR3 spans 17 residues. CDR1 and CDR2 (germline): MGHRA, YSYEKL. V was pared by 0 bases and J by 2 bases, with 5 bases of the junction left unmatched. The CDR3 nucleotides read TGCGCCAGCAGCCAAGATGGGCTAGCGGGACCCTACAATGAGCAGTTCTTC. It yields the protein CASSQDGLAGPYNEQFF.

The chain links TRBV25-1 to TRBJ2-5; 7 bases are shared with TRBD2. V lost 0 bases and J lost 4; bases outside the gene matches: 5. From germline, CDR1 is MGHDK and CDR2 SYGVNS. This CDR3 is built from 15 residues. The CDR3 loop is CASSEYLGGGETQYF. As DNA, the CDR3 is TGTGCCAGCAGTGAATATTTGGGCGGGGGAGAGACCCAGTACTTC.

The CDR3 DNA is TGTGCCAGCAGCCAACGTGTTTCTGGGAGATCTGGAAACACCATATATTTT. This translates into CASSQRVSGRSGNTIYF. The chain employs TRBV3-1 (or the pseudogene TRBV3-2) and TRBJ1-3; D unclear. V was cut by 2 bases and J by 1 base, with 15 bases left in between. Germline assignment: CDR1 LGHDT and CDR2 YNNKEL (reference sequence). This CDR3 has 17 amino acids.

This clone has a count of ten or more. J is TRBJ2-2 and V is TRBV7-9; tentative D call: TRBD1 (7 bases). The CDR3 extends over 16 amino acids. Trimming stripped 5 bases from V and 5 bases from J, with 18 bases between. The germline CDR1 and CDR2 sequences are SEHNR and FQNEAQ (reference sequence). The CDR3 DNA reads as TGTGCCAGCAGCCCGCCAGGGGGGCATCAGACCGGGGAGCTGTTTTTT. This translates into CASSPPGGHQTGELFF.

The CDR3 loop is CASRLGLAGGNEQFF. For the CDR3, the DNA is TGTGCCAGCAGGTTGGGACTAGCGGGAGGAAATGAGCAGTTCTTC. This chain links TRBV7-3 with TRBJ2-1; TRBD2 aligns across 15 bases. Germline lookup yields CDR1 SGHTA and CDR2 FQGTGA. The CDR3 runs 15 residues. V was clipped by 6 bases and J by 7 bases; unmatched bases: 4.

In DNA form, the CDR3 reads TGTGCCACCAGCAGAGAACTCGTCGGGAGCTCCTACAATGAGCAGTTCTTC. Translated, it gives CATSRELVGSSYNEQFF. V usage is TRBV15 and J usage is TRBJ2-1, with a weak D call TRBD2 (6 bases). The germline CDR1 and CDR2 sequences are LNHNV and YYDKDF (reference sequence). The CDR3 is 17 residues long. Deletions cut 0 bases from V and 0 bases from J, with 12 bases between.

The rearrangement links TRBV28 to TRBJ2-7; 10 nucleotides align to TRBD2. The CDR3 runs 13 residues. Germline V gene data show CDR1 as MDHEN and CDR2 as SYDVKM. V lost 5 bases to trimming and J lost 6 bases; unmatched junction nucleotides: 4. The CDR3: CASSLAGVREQYF. CDR3 sequence (DNA): TGTGCCAGCAGTCTAGCGGGAGTGCGCGAGCAGTACTTC.

The CDR3 region is CASSGASGLVRWETQYF. As DNA, the CDR3 is TGTGCCAGCAGTGGAGCTTCAGGGTTGGTTCGCTGGGAGACCCAGTACTTC. The chain combines TRBV6-1 with TRBJ2-5; weak D call: TRBD1 (5 bases). The germline V gene encodes CDR1 MNHNS and CDR2 SASEGT. Trimming stripped 4 bases from V and 5 bases from J, with 23 bases between. The CDR3 consists of 17 residues.

The CDR3 region is CASSPREAGANVLTF. CDR3 in DNA: TGTGCCAGCAGCCCCAGGGAGGCTGGGGCCAACGTCCTGACTTTC. This chain links TRBV6-5 with TRBJ2-6; D might be TRBD2 (6 bases). V dropped 6 bases and J dropped 2 bases, with 11 bases sitting between them. The germline gives CDR1 MNHEY, CDR2 SVGAGI. This CDR3 region has 15 residues.

The gene calls are TRBV7-8 and TRBJ1-1; TRBD1 matches at 7 bases. This CDR3 has 16 residues. The J segment lost 3 bases and the V segment lost 4 bases, leaving 11 bases of the junction unmatched. Germline values: CDR1 SGHVS, CDR2 FQNEAQ. The CDR3 reads CASSSAPSTGDTEAFF. The CDR3 DNA is TGTGCCAGCAGCTCGGCCCCGAGTACAGGGGACACTGAAGCTTTCTTT.

The gene calls are TRBV28 and TRBJ2-7; D is undetermined. Germline values: CDR1 MDHEN, CDR2 SYDVKM. Trimming removed 1 base at V and 6 bases at J, with 7 bases between. The CDR3 runs 12 residues. CDR3 nucleotide sequence: TGTGCCAGCAGTTTATCGCAGATCGAGCAGTACTTC. Amino acid sequence: CASSLSQIEQYF.

The genes are TRBV28 and TRBJ2-7, with a tentative D call TRBD2 (6 bases). CDR1 MDHEN and CDR2 SYDVKM come from the germline V gene. Trimming pared 3 bases from V and 2 bases from J, leaving 20 bases between. The CDR3 has 17 residues. The CDR3 region has the DNA TGTGCCAGCAGTTTCCTTGCCGGGACTCTATATACCTACGAGCAGTACTTC. Encoded protein: CASSFLAGTLYTYEQYF.

The V and J genes are TRBV6-6 and TRBJ1-3; 7 bases line up with TRBD1. V gave up 0 bases and J gave up 4 bases; unmatched junction bases: 3. The germline gives CDR1 MNHNY, CDR2 SVGAGI (reference sequence). This CDR3 has 15 amino acids. DNA of the CDR3: TGTGCCAGCAGTTACTCCGCAGGGGGAGGAAACACCATATATTTT. Protein product: CASSYSAGGGNTIYF.

The chain recombines TRBV19 with TRBJ2-1; 7 bases are shared with TRBD2. CDR3 length: 15 amino acids. Trimming cost V 8 bases and J 0 bases; bases outside gene matches: 7. Germline CDR1 LNHDA, CDR2 SQIVND (reference sequence). The CDR3 region has the DNA TGTGCCAGTGGACCCGGGACTACCTCCTACAATGAGCAGTTCTTC. Its protein product is CASGPGTTSYNEQFF.

The V gene is TRBV3-1 (or the pseudogene TRBV3-2), the J gene TRBJ2-1, with D possibly TRBD2 on 7 matching bases. CDR3 length: 16 residues. Germline lookup yields CDR1 LGHDT and CDR2 YNNKEL (reference sequence). The germline V and J ends were trimmed by 4 bases and 3 bases, with 16 bases remaining between them. CDR3 in amino acids: CASSLPGEGLYNEQFF. In DNA, the CDR3 is TGTGCCAGCAGCCTTCCAGGGGAGGGACTCTACAATGAGCAGTTCTTC.

The V call is TRBV18, the J call TRBJ2-2, with no clear D. The germline V gene encodes CDR1 KGHSH and CDR2 LQKENI. V lost 8 bases to trimming and J lost 4 bases, with 14 bases between them. CDR3 length: 14 residues. The CDR3 sequence is CASRIGPGTGELFF. The CDR3 DNA sequence: TGTGCCAGCCGAATCGGCCCGGGCACCGGGGAGCTGTTTTTT.

The genes are TRBV10-3 and TRBJ2-5; 12 bases agree with TRBD2. This CDR3 is 14 amino acids long. V trimming: 5 bases; J trimming: 5 bases; junction bases outside the gene matches: 3. Germline CDR1 ENHRY, CDR2 SYGVKD. The CDR3 loop is CAISRTSGIETQYF. CDR3 nucleotide sequence: TGTGCCATCAGTAGGACTAGCGGGATTGAGACCCAGTACTTC.

The table lists this clone with a count of one. This chain links TRBV12-3 or TRBV12-4 with TRBJ2-2; D is uncertain. The CDR3 sequence is 12 residues long. V lost 6 bases and J lost 4, with 6 bases in between. The CDR3 here is CASSRSTGELFF. CDR3 sequence (DNA): TGTGCCAGCAGCCGGTCCACCGGGGAGCTGTTTTTT.

The V and J genes are TRBV29-1 and TRBJ2-4; 8 nucleotides align to TRBD2. The J segment lost 4 bases and the V segment lost 7 bases, leaving 9 bases of the junction unmatched. Germline V gene sequence: CDR1 SQVTM, CDR2 ANQGSEA. The CDR3 is made up of 14 amino acids. CDR3 nucleotides: TGCAGCGCTTGGACTAGCAGTCTTAAAAACATTCAGTACTTC. It translates to CSAWTSSLKNIQYF.

The V call is TRBV2, the J call TRBJ2-2; TRBD1 matches 8 bases. The CDR3 consists of 15 residues. The germline CDR1 and CDR2 sequences are SNHLY and FYNNEI. With 7 bases clipped from V and 2 bases from J, the junction kept 6 bases outside the gene matches. The CDR3, as DNA: TGTGCCAGCAACCCGGACAGGGCCAACACCGGGGAGCTGTTTTTT. Translation: CASNPDRANTGELFF.

The rearrangement links TRBV11-3 to TRBJ2-7; 8 bases are a match to TRBD2. The CDR3 contains 12 residues. Germline V lookup: CDR1 SGHNT, CDR2 YENEEA. The V and J ends lost 3 bases and 6 bases, in that order; junction bases with no gene match: 1. In DNA, the CDR3 is TGTGCCAGCAGCTTCGCGGGAGGCGAGCAGTACTTC. It codes for CASSFAGGEQYF.

The CDR3 DNA is TGTGCCAAACGACAGGGGTTGGGCTACGAGCAGTACTTC. Its translation is CAKRQGLGYEQYF. The chain employs TRBV10-3 and TRBJ2-7; 8 bases fit TRBD1. V trimming: 10 bases; J trimming: 3 bases; junction bases outside the gene matches: 8. This CDR3 is built from 13 residues. The V gene's germline CDR1 is ENHRY and CDR2 SYGVKD.

This CDR3 is CASRREADTIYF. CDR3 DNA sequence: TGTGCCAGTCGCAGGGAGGCTGACACCATATATTTT. V and J are TRBV2 and TRBJ1-3; the D gene is possibly TRBD1 (5 bases). Germline CDR1 reads SNHLY; CDR2 reads FYNNEI. The CDR3 runs 12 residues. Trimming took off 9 bases at V and 8 bases at J, with 14 bases between the two ends.

The V and J genes are TRBV7-2 and TRBJ1-5; D gene uncertain. Germline CDR1 reads SGHTA; CDR2 reads FQGNSA. V lost 3 bases and J 0 bases, leaving 6 bases between the germline ends. CDR3 length equals 14 residues. The CDR3: CASSFGYSNQPQHF. CDR3 nucleotides: TGTGCCAGCAGCTTCGGGTATAGCAATCAGCCCCAGCATTTT.

CDR3 amino acids: CASSHPGATGELFF. Written as DNA, the CDR3 is TGTGCCAGCAGCCACCCAGGGGCGACCGGGGAGCTGTTTTTT. This chain uses TRBV3-1 (or the pseudogene TRBV3-2) with TRBJ2-2; perhaps TRBD1 as D (6 bases). With 3 bases removed from V and 5 bases from J, the gap between germline ends came to 10 bases. The CDR3 consists of 14 residues. CDR1 is LGHDT, CDR2 YNNKEL, per germline (reference sequence).